The T cell receptor (beta chain) under discussion was sequenced for a study of blood T cells in healthy people across ages. A word on this clonotype: What it binds is unknown.

Trimming removed 4 bases from V and 7 bases from J; junction bases left unmatched: 14. Looked up from germline, CDR1 is SQVTM and CDR2 is ANQGSEA. CDR3 length equals 16 residues. Study-wide results and limits: A strong correlation between TCR beta diversity and naive T cell percentage was seen.

Alongside a J-beta primer mix, a sample-barcoded 5' primer served in a second PCR lasting about 7 to 12 cycles. A template-switch adaptor that had 12 random nucleotides put a tag on each cDNA molecule. TCRdb redid the calling of the 5' RACE reads with MiXCR, one entry per CDR3 protein. The repertoire holds approximately 900,000 distinct CDR3 sequences, with 29% as singletons. The data were also submitted as part of a second study, on T cells of mothers and their children.

The receptor was isolated from a woman aged 40 to 50 in good health. This chain uses TRBV29-1 with TRBJ2-7, with TRBD2 matching 12 bases. The sample was blood. The CDR3 nucleotides read TGCAGCGTTGTCGGCTCTAGCGGGGGGGCCGTCGATGAGCAGTACTTC. Amino acid sequence: CSVVGSSGGAVDEQYF.